This TCR beta chain emerged from a study of cytomegalovirus exposure and HLA in healthy donors (dated by TCRdb to about 2017). Turning to the overall study: An earlier analysis of several hundred of the donors reported 276 Gb of sequence data and some 110 million unique TCR beta sequences obtained from 150 million to 200 million T cells. An early release that covered roughly 600 HLA-typed donors contained approximately 300 gigabases of sequencing data and around 80 million unique TCR sequences. Among the roughly 410 genotyped donors, around 81% belonged to the genetic ancestry cluster associated with self-reported Caucasian donors. The study aimed to test whether cataloging public T cell receptors could reveal signatures of past pathogen exposure. The T cell repertoires of under 750 subjects were profiled by immunosequencing and related to cytomegalovirus serostatus. A separate validation cohort of over 95 different subjects was used in addition to the approximately 700-subject first cohort. High-throughput TCR immunosequencing, statistical association of individual TCRs with disease status, and machine learning were combined to predict cytomegalovirus infection status. A later analysis re-examined previously published TCR beta repertoires from 500 to 700 donors and added high-resolution HLA genotyping to investigate patterns of TCR occurrence. The later analysis used no new phenotypic data to find candidate immune exposures, relying instead on TCR beta sequences and their occurrence across donors. An earlier analysis of around 540 of the donors applied high-throughput TCR beta sequencing to assess whether each TCR beta V gene segment acted as functional or pseudogenic. Donor age, sex, ethnicity and CMV serostatus were compiled alongside the repertoire data. A later genetic analysis took genome-wide SNP genotypes for about three fifths of the 666 donors and used that subset as a discovery cohort. All discovery cohort repertoires had been generated on a single sequencing platform. HLA typing included class I and class II loci at four-digit resolution. The number of typed donors differed by locus: about 629-640 for A, B, C, DRB1 and DQB1; approximately 530 for DQA1; roughly 600 for DPA1; and 400 to 480 for DPB1. Because of strong linkage in the cohort, a few DR-DQ haplotypes were treated as single units for association and clustering. Among almost 400 genotyped donors of the cohort, an average of 235,054 unique TCR beta nucleotide sequences were sequenced per donor, about a sixth of them non-productive. Results and caveats for the whole study, not just this receptor: Several of the top co-occurrence clusters appeared to be linked to parvovirus B19, influenza, CMV and Epstein-Barr virus, according to a later analysis. In both the original and validation cohorts, the classifier was reported to diagnose cytomegalovirus status with high specificity and sensitivity. At a false discovery rate of 0.05, a later analysis linked under 20,000 TCR beta sequences to specific HLA alleles. A further reported finding was that TCR beta sequences accurately predicted the HLA-A and HLA-B alleles for most subjects in the first cohort. Some IMGT-functional V segments, including TRBV6-2 and TRBV6-3, could not be distinguished by the 87-base-pair reads and were therefore excluded. In a later analysis, the rate of TCR association differed among HLA loci, with DRB1 alleles having the most associated TCRs and HLA-C alleles having the fewest. The study listed 150 to 200 TCR beta chains as associated with cytomegalovirus. Immune exposure information for the cohort was limited to CMV serostatus. Across donors, most TCR sequences were observed very rarely, whereas some public TCRs were present in many individuals. In a later genetic analysis, a missense DCLRE1C variant was associated with V-gene and J-gene trimming of TCR beta chains, and the association was replicated in an independent cohort. The cohort was sequenced for TCR beta chains only, and without alpha or paired-chain data the features that could be detected were limited. Three of the identified cytomegalovirus-associated TCR beta chains were confirmed in vitro to be specific for cytomegalovirus antigens. Because some donors lacked HLA typing at each locus, the association tests relied only on the typed subset. In a later genetic analysis, fewer N-insertions in productive TCRs were reported among donors in an Asian-associated ancestry cluster than the roughly 700-donor mean. Most CMV-associated TCR beta chains appeared to be HLA-restricted in a later analysis, and the HLA associations seemed to be driven largely by CMV exposure. When HLA alleles, especially DR and DQ, strongly co-occurred, TCR associations were difficult to assign to individual alleles. Broadly in line with IMGT annotations, most TCR beta V segments showed up in productive rearrangements about 87% or about 30% of the time in an earlier analysis of 450 to 600 of the donors. Linkage disequilibrium might explain the correlated functional status among segregating V segments, but an unknown experimental factor could not be ruled out. Because counts were too low, about 18 rarely observed V segments, including chromosome 9 orphons, were excluded from the earlier analysis of roughly 580 of the donors. The presence/absence analyses assumed that sequencing depth was roughly uniform across donors, and that assumption may not be true. A group of highly shared sequence variants was considered likely to be a technical artifact of the sequencing pipeline. It was suggested by the authors that the approach could potentially be generalized to other disease states and immunological phenotypes. Compared with equally common non-associated chains, HLA-associated TCR beta chains in a later analysis were more clonally expanded and had lower generation probabilities.

This clone was picked up one time. The target of this receptor is not known. No much larger clonotype is one base removed from it; base qualities were not supplied. Taken from the germline V gene, the CDR1 and CDR2 loops are MDHEN and SYDVKM. The CDR3 goes from the cysteine to the phenylalanine over 15 residues. Only CDR3 DNA remains: 45 bases, in frame from the first base. The cohort comprised fewer than 750 healthy bone marrow donors. At the time of sampling, every cohort member was nominally healthy, though immune exposures that went unrecorded were likely present. The donor was CMV seropositive and was included in the group of some 290 seropositive cohort members. A peripheral blood sample was provided by each donor, and peripheral blood mononuclear cells were used for TCR beta sequencing. Genomic DNA extraction from the blood cell samples was performed with the Qiagen DNeasy Blood Extraction Kit.

Library preparation used the immunoSEQ multiplex PCR assay. A mixture of 60 forward primers for TCR Vbeta segments and 13 reverse primers for TCR Jbeta segments was used in the multiplex PCR. The CDR3 region of rearranged TCR beta genes was amplified from genomic DNA with a multiplex PCR assay. The amplified TCR beta libraries were sequenced on the Illumina HiSeq System as 87-base-pair reads. Turning to the authors' computational methods: A later analysis counted approximately 74 million unique TCR beta chains across the 666 repertoires, and roughly 10 million of these chains were shared by at least two donors. Raw reads were error-corrected and collapsed into unique sequences by a nearest-neighbor algorithm in which closely related sequences were merged to remove PCR and sequencing errors. V, D and J gene segments were assigned by aligning CDR3 sequences to IMGT reference sequences. Each retained sequence needed at least a six-nucleotide match to both a V gene segment and a J gene segment. Rearrangements were classified as productive when the CDR3 lacked stop codons and remained in frame with V and J, and all other rearrangements were classified as non-productive. Following IMGT convention, CDR3 was defined as the stretch from the second conserved V-encoded cysteine to the conserved J-encoded phenylalanine. The earlier analysis of 500 to 600 of the donors excluded sequences that lacked an unambiguous match to a single V gene segment. In an earlier analysis of a few hundred of the donors, V segments were called functional above 56.7% productive rearrangements and were called segregating when the between-donor standard deviation exceeded 5%. To diagnose cytomegalovirus status from the catalog of TCR beta chain sequences, a statistical classification framework was built. In a later analysis, V and J genes were assigned by comparing TCR nucleotide sequences against IMGT/GENE-DB human TR gene sequences. A later analysis assigned CDR3 sequences and most-parsimonious VDJ recombination scenarios with the TCRdist pipeline. In a later analysis, each TCR beta chain was defined by its CDR3 amino acid sequence together with its V-gene family, and reads lacking a unique V-gene family were excluded. In a later analysis, a few hundred highly shared, low-generation-probability nucleotide sequences were removed to address suspected cross-contamination and a sequencing artifact. For each public chain, a later analysis derived a clonal expansion index from normalized ranks of inferred template counts within each repertoire. In a later analysis, generation probabilities were computed using a VDJ recombination model fitted to out-of-frame rearrangements, and the results were checked against IGoR. In a later analysis, TCR-TCR, TCR-HLA and TCR-CMV co-occurrence was scored with hypergeometric tests, and a repertoire-size bias correction was applied to TCR pairs. False discovery rates were estimated in a later analysis by permuting HLA or CMV assignments 20 times. In a later analysis, co-occurring TCRs were grouped using DBSCAN, and TCRdist sequence similarity was added for clustering within HLA-allele-positive subsets. Repertoires with fewer than 30,000 or more than 120,000 public chains, plus five repertoires with anomalous nucleotide sharing, were excluded from co-occurrence clustering. TCRdb carries this immuneACCESS record with in-frame sequences only. Its versions omit some clonotypes, under half of them owing to an unresolved V gene in the studies checked, with the rest unexplained. That table gives V, J and clone size, and the DNA gave D and trimming. The sample table shows fewer than 250,000 clones, and about 80% are seen once. The ten largest clonotypes hold approximately 10% of the sample.

This sequence was found in a woman aged 50 to 60 in good health and CMV-seropositive. The V and J genes are TRBV28 and TRBJ2-5; TRBD2 matches 8 bases in the middle. The end of the DNA fits TRBJ2-7 better, so the J call may be wrong. What was sequenced was PBMCs. The nucleotide sequence is TGTGCCAGCACCTCCGCGGGGGGACGCTCCTACGAGCAGTACTTC. Its coded protein is CASTSAGGRSYEQYF.